These 30 T cell receptor beta chains share one sample of origin, sequenced in a study of shared clonotypes between healthy human individuals. Profiled with immunoSEQ multiplex PCR; TCRdb holds only in-frame clones, not every one. The table records some 2 million clones, about 94% of them present only once. As defined, naive CD8 cells were CD45RO-negative and positively selected for CCR7, with terminally differentiated effector memory CD45RA+ cells excluded. The specimen sequenced was naive CD8+ T cells sorted from blood. The receptors here all came from a man between 18 and 29 years old in good health.

V usage is TRBV28 and J usage is TRBJ2-7, with D perhaps being TRBD1 or TRBD2 (6 bases each). CDR3 size: 15 residues. Germline CDR1 is MDHEN and CDR2 is SYDVKM. With 2 bases removed from V and 2 bases from J, the gap between germline ends came to 13 bases. The CDR3 sequence is CASSLPGANPYEQYF. The CDR3 DNA reads TGTGCCAGCAGTTTACCGGGGGCTAATCCCTACGAGCAGTACTTC.

Regarding this clone: Other DNA variants within this sample encode the same CDR3. V gene TRBV5-6 combines with J gene TRBJ1-5, with a possible D match to TRBD1 (6 bases). The CDR3 extends over 15 amino acids. Germline V lookup: CDR1 SGHDT, CDR2 YYEEEE. The V gene lost 5 bases and the J gene lost 3 bases, with 15 bases spanning the gap. The CDR3 region is CASSLGGGDNQPQHF. CDR3 DNA: TGTGCCAGCAGTCTCGGGGGGGGCGACAATCAGCCCCAGCATTTT.

The V and J genes are TRBV29-1 and TRBJ1-1, with 11 bases lining up with TRBD1. The CDR3 contains 15 residues. Per the germline V gene, CDR1 is SQVTM and CDR2 is ANQGSEA. With V trimmed by 6 bases and J by 4 bases, 10 bases remained unmatched. The CDR3 nucleotides are TGCAGCGTCCCACCTGTCGGGACAGGGGGCACTGAAGCTTTCTTT. The encoded protein is CSVPPVGTGGTEAFF.

The gene calls are TRBV10-2 and TRBJ1-5, with unresolved D. CDR3 size: 13 residues. Germline CDR1 is WSHSY and CDR2 is SAAADI. The germline V and J ends were trimmed by 0 bases and 6 bases, with 6 bases remaining between them. CDR3 in amino acids: CASSESWVQPQHF. The DNA for the CDR3 is TGCGCCAGCAGTGAGTCCTGGGTTCAGCCCCAGCATTTT.

The V and J genes are TRBV7-8 and TRBJ2-2, with 8 bases lining up with TRBD2. The CDR3 spans 15 residues. Germline CDR1 and CDR2: SGHVS and FQNEAQ. V trimming: 4 bases; J trimming: 6 bases; junction bases outside the gene matches: 7. The CDR3 protein is CASSSKTSVAGELFF. CDR3 in DNA: TGTGCCAGCAGCTCCAAGACTAGCGTGGCCGGGGAGCTGTTTTTT.

The genes are TRBV2 and TRBJ1-1; D not resolved. The V gene's germline CDR1 is SNHLY and CDR2 FYNNEI. The CDR3 extends over 14 amino acids. Trimming took 6 bases from V and 3 from J, leaving 14 bases between them. The CDR3 bases are TGTGCCAGCAGGGAGGTTACCTGGGACACTGAAGCTTTCTTT. Protein: CASREVTWDTEAFF.

The chain couples TRBV9 to TRBJ2-7; TRBD2 aligns across 11 bases. The V gene end was trimmed by 3 bases and the J gene end by 4 bases; junction bases not matched to a gene: 3. Germline assignment: CDR1 SGDLS and CDR2 YYNGEE. This CDR3 comprises 14 residues. The CDR3 protein is CASSGTSGSYEQYF. CDR3 nucleotides: TGTGCCAGCAGCGGCACTAGCGGGAGTTACGAGCAGTACTTC.

This clone came up once. The chain has TRBV7-2 and TRBJ2-7; 12 bases fit TRBD2. V gave up 1 base and J gave up 2 bases; unmatched junction bases: 6. Germline V CDR1 and CDR2: SGHTA, FQGNSA. CDR3 size: 17 residues. CDR3 coding DNA: TGTGCCAGCAGCTTAGACAGGACTAGCGGGACTACCTACGAGCAGTACTTC. Encoded protein: CASSLDRTSGTTYEQYF.

The V gene is TRBV9, the J gene TRBJ2-7, with D perhaps matching TRBD1 or TRBD2 (5 bases each). This CDR3 spans 14 amino acids. CDR1 is SGDLS, CDR2 YYNGEE, per germline. With 3 bases removed from V and 3 bases from J, the gap between germline ends came to 13 bases. The CDR3 nucleotides are TGTGCCAGCAGCGGAGGGGCCGCCCTCTACGAGCAGTACTTC. Protein: CASSGGAALYEQYF.

This clone was seen once. The chain has TRBV6-4 and TRBJ2-1; 8 bases fit TRBD2. The V segment lost 2 bases and the J segment 4 bases; nucleotides outside the gene matches: 7. This CDR3 contains 16 residues. CDR1 is MRHNA, CDR2 SNTAGT, per germline. CDR3: CASSDQTSGQYNEQFF. CDR3 DNA sequence: TGTGCCAGCAGTGACCAAACTAGCGGCCAATACAATGAGCAGTTCTTC.

As DNA, the CDR3 is TGTGCCAGCAGCCCGGGAGCGTATGGGGCCAACGTCCTGACTTTC. Amino acids: CASSPGAYGANVLTF. The rearrangement joins TRBV5-5 to TRBJ2-6; perhaps TRBD2 as D (6 bases). Trimming left V 4 bases short and J 3 bases short, with 11 bases between. Germline CDR1 is SGHKS and CDR2 is YYEKEE (reference sequence). The CDR3 is made up of 15 amino acids.

The genes are TRBV27 and TRBJ1-1; D is ambiguous. Germline V gene data show CDR1 as MNHEY and CDR2 as SMNVEV (reference sequence). The length of the CDR3 is 15 residues. V was cut by 7 bases and J by 2 bases, with 17 bases left in between. The CDR3 DNA reads TGTGCCAGCAACTGGGTGGTTGGGAGCAACACTGAAGCTTTCTTT. Translated: CASNWVVGSNTEAFF.

The chain couples TRBV6-5 to TRBJ2-6; D unresolved. With 10 bases removed from V and 0 bases from J, the gap between germline ends came to 10 bases. CDR3 length equals 14 residues. Germline V gene sequence: CDR1 MNHEY, CDR2 SVGAGI. The chain's CDR3 is CATLPVSGANVLTF. The DNA of the CDR3 is TGTGCCACGTTACCCGTCTCTGGGGCCAACGTCCTGACTTTC.

The chain combines TRBV19 with TRBJ2-1; D may be TRBD2 (6 bases). V was cut by 6 bases and J by 4 bases, with 13 bases left in between. This CDR3 region has 14 residues. Germline lookup yields CDR1 LNHDA and CDR2 SQIVND (reference sequence). The CDR3 DNA reads TGTGCCAGTAGAGATCGGGCGGGGTACAATGAGCAGTTCTTC. This codes for CASRDRAGYNEQFF.

To note about this clone: The identical CDR3 is also encoded by other nucleotide sequences in the sample. The V and J genes are TRBV5-6 and TRBJ2-3; the match to TRBD2 covers 8 bases. CDR3 length: 14 amino acids. Looked up from germline, CDR1 is SGHDT and CDR2 is YYEEEE. V gave up 2 bases and J gave up 3 bases; unmatched junction bases: 2. CDR3: CASSLLAATDTQYF. Written as DNA, the CDR3 is TGTGCCAGCAGCTTACTAGCGGCAACAGATACGCAGTATTTT. The full variable domain, rest sourced from reference TRBV5-6 and TRBJ2-3, is DAGVTQSPTHLIKTRGQQVTLRCSPKSGHDTVSWYQQALGQGPQFIFQYYEEEERQRGNFPDRFSGHQFPNYSSELNVNALLLGDSALYLCASSLLAATDTQYFGPGTRLTVL.

Details on this clone: The sample has other DNA sequences that encode this CDR3 too. This chain joins TRBV11-2 and TRBJ2-7, with D unclear. The CDR3 runs 13 residues. Trimming took 5 bases from V and 1 from J, leaving 9 bases between them. CDR1 is SGHAT, CDR2 FQNNGV, per germline. CDR3 DNA sequence: TGTGCCAGCAGCCCTAGACTTTCCTACGAGCAGTACTTC. Its protein is CASSPRLSYEQYF.

V gene TRBV15 combines with J gene TRBJ2-5; 11 bases match TRBD2. The CDR3 is 15 residues long. V dropped 0 bases and J dropped 5; count of bases not matched to a gene: 2. CDR1 and CDR2 (germline): LNHNV, YYDKDF (reference sequence). In DNA, the CDR3 is TGTGCCACCAGCAGAGATAGCGGGGGGGCCGAGACCCAGTACTTC. Translated: CATSRDSGGAETQYF.

This chain uses TRBV14 with TRBJ2-6; D possibly corresponds to TRBD2 (5 bases). CDR1 is SGHDN, CDR2 FVKESK, per germline. The ends were cut back, 0 bases at V and 0 bases at J, with 12 bases in the middle. There are 18 residues in the CDR3. The CDR3 spells CASSQEEAADSGANVLTF. CDR3 nucleotides: TGTGCCAGCAGCCAAGAGGAGGCCGCCGACTCTGGGGCCAACGTCCTGACTTTC.

This chain uses TRBV2 with TRBJ1-2; 8 bases agree with TRBD1. The CDR3 is 12 residues long. With 5 bases clipped from V and 7 bases from J, the junction kept 3 bases outside the gene matches. Germline CDR1 reads SNHLY; CDR2 reads FYNNEI. This chain's CDR3 is CASSWTGFGYTF. The CDR3 DNA reads as TGTGCCAGCAGTTGGACAGGGTTTGGCTACACCTTC. The whole variable domain, remainder taken from reference TRBV2 and TRBJ1-2, is EPEVTQTPSHQVTQMGQEVILRCVPISNHLYFYWYRQILGQKVEFLVSFYNNEISEKSEIFDDQFSVERPDGSNFTLKIRSTKLEDSAMYFCASSWTGFGYTFGSGTRLTVV.

This rearrangement joins TRBV29-1 to TRBJ2-1; 16 bases fit TRBD2. Germline V lookup: CDR1 SQVTM, CDR2 ANQGSEA. V lost 6 bases to trimming and J lost 5 bases; unmatched junction nucleotides: 4. This CDR3 is 15 amino acids long. Here the CDR3 reads CSVSGTSGRDNEQFF. In nucleotides, the CDR3 is TGCAGCGTCTCCGGGACTAGCGGGAGGGACAATGAGCAGTTCTTC.

V is TRBV2 and J is TRBJ1-1; D not certain. The V and J ends lost 4 bases and 8 bases respectively, with 17 bases between them. CDR1 SNHLY and CDR2 FYNNEI come from the germline V gene. CDR3 length: 14 amino acids. As DNA, the CDR3 is TGTGCCAGCAGTGTGGATTCGGTCCAGGCAGAAGCTTTCTTT. It specifies CASSVDSVQAEAFF.

V gene TRBV7-9 combines with J gene TRBJ2-5, with D uncertain. V was cut by 5 bases and J by 5 bases, with 12 bases left in between. The CDR3 totals 13 residues. Germline-derived CDR1 and CDR2 are SEHNR and FQNEAQ (reference sequence). CDR3 sequence: CASSHDNYETQYF. The CDR3 coding sequence is TGTGCCAGCAGCCACGACAATTACGAGACCCAGTACTTC.

The V and J genes are TRBV11-2 and TRBJ2-3, with unresolved D. CDR1 SGHAT and CDR2 FQNNGV come from the germline V gene. The V gene lost 4 bases and the J gene lost 7 bases, with 15 bases spanning the gap. The CDR3 is 14 amino acids. The CDR3 is CASSWVRSDYTQYF. CDR3 DNA sequence: TGTGCCAGCAGCTGGGTGAGAAGTGACTATACGCAGTATTTT.

The V and J genes are TRBV13 and TRBJ1-1; D may be TRBD1 (6 bases). V lost 5 bases to trimming and J lost 1 base, with 20 bases between them. The CDR3 runs to 17 residues. Germline V gene sequence: CDR1 PRHDT, CDR2 FYEKMQ (reference sequence). In nucleotides, the CDR3 is TGTGCCAGCAGCCTACTCCGGGACACGTCTCCGAACACTGAAGCTTTCTTT. Protein product: CASSLLRDTSPNTEAFF.

J is TRBJ2-7 and V is TRBV7-9; D ambiguous. CDR1 and CDR2 (germline): SEHNR, FQNEAQ (reference sequence). The CDR3 consists of 16 residues. The germline V and J ends were trimmed by 4 bases and 0 bases, with 16 bases remaining between them. The CDR3 protein is CASSSRGRLSSYEQYF. CDR3 bases: TGTGCCAGCAGCTCGCGCGGACGGCTGAGCTCCTACGAGCAGTACTTC.

V gene TRBV7-3 combines with J gene TRBJ1-5; D is undetermined. The V gene lost 5 bases and the J gene lost 0 bases, with 11 bases spanning the gap. There are 15 residues in the CDR3. Germline CDR1 is SGHTA and CDR2 is FQGTGA. Here the CDR3 reads CASSVDGYSNQPQHF. CDR3 DNA sequence: TGTGCCAGCAGCGTGGACGGATATAGCAATCAGCCCCAGCATTTT.

The chain joins TRBV27 to TRBJ2-7; D remains ambiguous. The germline V gene has CDR1 MNHEY and CDR2 SMNVEV (reference sequence). V lost 3 bases, J lost 3 bases, and 18 bases lay in between. This CDR3 contains 16 residues. CDR3 DNA sequence: TGTGCCAGCAGTTTGGACGCCCGTAACCCCCTCTACGAGCAGTACTTC. Translating it yields CASSLDARNPLYEQYF.

The chain joins TRBV11-2 to TRBJ2-1, with TRBD2 matching over 9 bases. Germline CDR1 is SGHAT and CDR2 is FQNNGV. The CDR3 extends over 15 amino acids. Trimming cost V 3 bases and J 5 bases; bases outside gene matches: 5. Here the CDR3 DNA reads TGTGCCAGCAGCTTTACTAGCGGGCTTGACAATGAGCAGTTCTTC. Its protein product is CASSFTSGLDNEQFF.

CDR3 residues: CASRGPRGETQYF. The CDR3 DNA follows: TGTGCCAGCAGGGGCCCTCGGGGAGAGACCCAGTACTTC. The J gene is TRBJ2-5, the V gene TRBV9; D is possibly TRBD2 (5 bases). There are 13 residues in the CDR3. The ends were cut back, 5 bases at V and 4 bases at J, with 12 bases in the middle. CDR1 is SGDLS, CDR2 YYNGEE, per germline.

The chain links TRBV9 to TRBJ2-1; D possibly corresponds to TRBD1 (5 bases). V lost 0 bases and J 9 bases, leaving 13 bases between the germline ends. The CDR3 consists of 14 residues. Looked up from germline, CDR1 is SGDLS and CDR2 is YYNGEE. The CDR3 coding sequence is TGTGCCAGCAGCGTAGGACAGACCACCCCTGAGCAGTTCTTC. It encodes CASSVGQTTPEQFF. The full variable domain, completed using reference TRBV9 and TRBJ2-1, is DSGVTQTPKHLITATGQRVTLRCSPRSGDLSVYWYQQSLDQGLQFLIQYYNGEERAKGNILERFSAQQFPDLHSELNLSSLELGDSALYFCASSVGQTTPEQFFGPGTRLTVL.